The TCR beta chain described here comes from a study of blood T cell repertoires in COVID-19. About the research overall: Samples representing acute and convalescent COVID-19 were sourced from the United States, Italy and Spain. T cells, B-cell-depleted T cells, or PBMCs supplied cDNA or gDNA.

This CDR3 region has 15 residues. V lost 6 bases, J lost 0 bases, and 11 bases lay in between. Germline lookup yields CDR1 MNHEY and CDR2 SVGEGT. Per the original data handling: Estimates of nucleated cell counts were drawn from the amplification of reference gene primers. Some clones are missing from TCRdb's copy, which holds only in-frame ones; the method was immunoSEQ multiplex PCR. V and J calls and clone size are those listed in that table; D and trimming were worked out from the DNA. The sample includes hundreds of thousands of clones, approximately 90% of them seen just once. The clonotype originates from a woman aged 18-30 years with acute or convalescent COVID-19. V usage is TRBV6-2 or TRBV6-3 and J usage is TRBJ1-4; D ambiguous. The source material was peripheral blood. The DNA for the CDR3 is TGTGCCAGCAGCACTGGCGGCCCAACTAATGAAAAACTGTTTTTT. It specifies CASSTGGPTNEKLFF.